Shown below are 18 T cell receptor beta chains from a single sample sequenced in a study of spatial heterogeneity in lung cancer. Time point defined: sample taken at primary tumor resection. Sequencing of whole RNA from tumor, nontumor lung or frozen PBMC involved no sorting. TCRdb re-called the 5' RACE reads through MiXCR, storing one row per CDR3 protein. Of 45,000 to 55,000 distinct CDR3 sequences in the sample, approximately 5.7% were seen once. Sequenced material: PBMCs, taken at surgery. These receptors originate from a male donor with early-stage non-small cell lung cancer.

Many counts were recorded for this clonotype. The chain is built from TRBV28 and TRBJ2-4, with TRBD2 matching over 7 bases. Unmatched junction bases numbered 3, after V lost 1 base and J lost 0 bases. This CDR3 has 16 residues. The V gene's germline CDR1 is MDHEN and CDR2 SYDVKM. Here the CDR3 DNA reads TGTGCCAGCAGTTTATTTGGGGGGGTAGCCAAAAACATTCAGTACTTC. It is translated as CASSLFGGVAKNIQYF.

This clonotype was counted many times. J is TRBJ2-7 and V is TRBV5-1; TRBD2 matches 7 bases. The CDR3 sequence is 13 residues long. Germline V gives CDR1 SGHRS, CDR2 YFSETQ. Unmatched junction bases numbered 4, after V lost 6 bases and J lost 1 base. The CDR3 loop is CASTGGNSYEQYF. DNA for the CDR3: TGCGCCAGCACGGGGGGAAATTCCTACGAGCAGTACTTC. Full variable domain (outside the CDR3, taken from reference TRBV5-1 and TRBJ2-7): KAGVTQTPRYLIKTRGQQVTLSCSPISGHRSVSWYQQTPGQGLQFLFEYFSETQRNKGNFPGRFSGRQFSNSRSEMNVSTLELGDSALYLCASTGGNSYEQYFGPGTRLTVT.

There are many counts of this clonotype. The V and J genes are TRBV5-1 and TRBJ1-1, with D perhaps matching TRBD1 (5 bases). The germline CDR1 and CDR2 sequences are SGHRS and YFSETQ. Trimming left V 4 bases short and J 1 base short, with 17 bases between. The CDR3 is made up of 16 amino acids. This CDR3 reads CASSPSTSGENTEAFF. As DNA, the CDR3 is TGCGCCAGCAGCCCCAGCACGTCGGGGGAGAACACTGAAGCTTTCTTT.

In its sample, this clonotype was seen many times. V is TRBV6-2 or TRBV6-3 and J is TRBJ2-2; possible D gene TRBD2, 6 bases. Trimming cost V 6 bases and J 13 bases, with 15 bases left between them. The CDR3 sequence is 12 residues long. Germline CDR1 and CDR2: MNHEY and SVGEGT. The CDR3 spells CASSRLGRGLFF. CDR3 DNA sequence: TGTGCCAGCAGCCGACTAGGACGAGGGCTGTTTTTT.

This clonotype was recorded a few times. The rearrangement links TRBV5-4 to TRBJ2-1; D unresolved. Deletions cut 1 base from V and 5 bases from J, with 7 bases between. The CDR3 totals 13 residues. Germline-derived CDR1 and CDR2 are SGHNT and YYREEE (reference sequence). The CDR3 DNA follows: TGTGCCAGCAGCTTGAGGAGTAACAATGAGCAGTTCTTC. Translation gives CASSLRSNNEQFF. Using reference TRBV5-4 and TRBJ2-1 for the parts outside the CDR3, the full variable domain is ETGVTQSPTHLIKTRGQQVTLRCSSQSGHNTVSWYQQALGQGPQFIFQYYREEENGRGNFPPRFSGLQFPNYSSELNVNALELDDSALYLCASSLRSNNEQFFGPGTRLTVL.

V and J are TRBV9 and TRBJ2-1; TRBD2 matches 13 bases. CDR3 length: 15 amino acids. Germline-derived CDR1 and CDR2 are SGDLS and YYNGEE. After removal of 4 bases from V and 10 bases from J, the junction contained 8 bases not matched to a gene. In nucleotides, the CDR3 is TGTGCCAGCAGCCCGACTAGCGGGAGGACAATAGAGCAGTTCTTC. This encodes CASSPTSGRTIEQFF.

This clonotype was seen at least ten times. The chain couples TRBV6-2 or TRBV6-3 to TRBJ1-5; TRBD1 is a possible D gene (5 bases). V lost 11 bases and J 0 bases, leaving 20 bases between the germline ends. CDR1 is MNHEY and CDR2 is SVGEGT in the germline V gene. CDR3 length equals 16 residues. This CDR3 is CAASSGSPYSNQPQHF. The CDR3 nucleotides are TGTGCCGCCTCGTCAGGGTCACCTTATAGCAATCAGCCCCAGCATTTT.

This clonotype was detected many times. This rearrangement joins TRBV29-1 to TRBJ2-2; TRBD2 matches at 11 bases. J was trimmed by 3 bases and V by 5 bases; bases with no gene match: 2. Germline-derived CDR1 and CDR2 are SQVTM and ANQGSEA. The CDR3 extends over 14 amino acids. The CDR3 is CSVRGLADTGELFF. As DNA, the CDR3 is TGCAGCGTTCGGGGACTAGCGGACACCGGGGAGCTGTTTTTT.

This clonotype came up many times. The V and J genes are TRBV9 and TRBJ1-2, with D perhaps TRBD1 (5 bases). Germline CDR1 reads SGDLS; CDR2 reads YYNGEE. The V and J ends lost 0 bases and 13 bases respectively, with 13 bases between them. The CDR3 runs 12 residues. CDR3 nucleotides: TGTGCCAGCAGCGTAGGTACAGGCCCGGGCACCTTC. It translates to CASSVGTGPGTF.

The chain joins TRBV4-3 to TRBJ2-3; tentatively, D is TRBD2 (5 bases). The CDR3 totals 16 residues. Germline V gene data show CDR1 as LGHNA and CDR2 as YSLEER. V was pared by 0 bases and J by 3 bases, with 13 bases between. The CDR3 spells CASSQDGNGRTDTQYF. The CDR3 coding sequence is TGCGCCAGCAGCCAAGACGGGAATGGAAGGACAGATACGCAGTATTTT.

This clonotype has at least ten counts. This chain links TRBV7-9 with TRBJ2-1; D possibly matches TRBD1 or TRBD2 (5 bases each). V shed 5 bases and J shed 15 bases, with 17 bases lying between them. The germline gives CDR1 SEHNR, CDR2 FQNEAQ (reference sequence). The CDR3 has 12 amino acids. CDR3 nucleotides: TGTGCCAGCAGCCTGAAGGGGCAGGGACGGTTCTTC. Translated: CASSLKGQGRFF. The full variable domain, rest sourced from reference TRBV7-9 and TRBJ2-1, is DTGVSQNPRHKITKRGQNVTFRCDPISEHNRLYWYRQTLGQGPEFLTYFQNEAQLEKSRLLSDRFSAERPKGSFSTLEIQRTEQGDSAMYLCASSLKGQGRFFGPGTRLTVL.

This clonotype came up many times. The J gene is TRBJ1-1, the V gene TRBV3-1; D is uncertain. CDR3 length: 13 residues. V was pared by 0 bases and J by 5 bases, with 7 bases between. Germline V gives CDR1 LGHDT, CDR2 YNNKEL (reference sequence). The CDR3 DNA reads TGTGCCAGCAGCCAAGAAGGGCAGACTGAAGCTTTCTTT. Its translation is CASSQEGQTEAFF.

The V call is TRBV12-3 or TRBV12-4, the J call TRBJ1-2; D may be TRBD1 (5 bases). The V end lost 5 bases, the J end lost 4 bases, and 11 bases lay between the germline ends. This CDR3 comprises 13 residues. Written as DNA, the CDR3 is TGTGCCAGCAGTCGTCAGGGAATCTATGGCTACACCTTC. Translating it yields CASSRQGIYGYTF.

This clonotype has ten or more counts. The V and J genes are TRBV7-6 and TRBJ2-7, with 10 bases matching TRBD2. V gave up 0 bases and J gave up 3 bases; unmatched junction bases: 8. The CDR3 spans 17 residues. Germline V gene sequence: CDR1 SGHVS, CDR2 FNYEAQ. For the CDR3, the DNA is TGTGCCAGCAGCTTAGCGAGAACTAGCGGGGATTACTACGAGCAGTACTTC. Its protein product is CASSLARTSGDYYEQYF.

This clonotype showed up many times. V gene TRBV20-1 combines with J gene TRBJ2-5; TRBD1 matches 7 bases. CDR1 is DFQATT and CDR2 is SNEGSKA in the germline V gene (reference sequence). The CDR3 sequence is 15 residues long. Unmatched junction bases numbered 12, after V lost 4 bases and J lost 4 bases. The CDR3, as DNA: TGCAGTGCTACGTGGACAGGCCCGGGTAGAGAGACCCAGTACTTC. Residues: CSATWTGPGRETQYF.

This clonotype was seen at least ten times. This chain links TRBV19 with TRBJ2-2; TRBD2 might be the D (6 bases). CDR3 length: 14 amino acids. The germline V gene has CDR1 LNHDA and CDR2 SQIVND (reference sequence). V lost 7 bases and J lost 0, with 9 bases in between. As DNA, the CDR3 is TGTGCCAGTACCGGGACTTCGAACACCGGGGAGCTGTTTTTT. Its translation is CASTGTSNTGELFF.

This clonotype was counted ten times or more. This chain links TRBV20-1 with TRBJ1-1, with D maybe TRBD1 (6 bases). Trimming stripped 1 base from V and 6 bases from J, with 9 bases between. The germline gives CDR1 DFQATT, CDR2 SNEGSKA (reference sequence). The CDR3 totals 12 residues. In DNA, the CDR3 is TGCAGTGCTAGAGCTGACAGGCCTGAAGCTTTCTTT. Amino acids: CSARADRPEAFF.

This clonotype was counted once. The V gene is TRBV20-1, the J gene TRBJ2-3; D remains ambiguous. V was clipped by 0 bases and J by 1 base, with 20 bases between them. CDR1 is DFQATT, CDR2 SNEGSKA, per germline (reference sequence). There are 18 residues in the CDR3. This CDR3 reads CSARDVPRPTIGTDTQYF. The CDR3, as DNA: TGCAGTGCTAGAGATGTTCCGAGACCGACCATTGGCACAGATACGCAGTATTTT.